Reported below is one T cell receptor (beta chain). The data stem from a study of blood T cell repertoires in COVID-19. The V end was cut by 3 bases, the J end by 0 bases, with 13 bases between. The CDR3 loop spans 17 amino acids. CDR1 SGHDT and CDR2 YYEEEE come from the germline V gene. Some clones are missing from TCRdb's copy, which holds only in-frame ones; the method was immunoSEQ multiplex PCR. The sample yields more than 50,000 clones, 60% to 75% seen once. The clonotype originates from a woman at least 80 years old with acute or convalescent COVID-19. Specimen: peripheral blood. The chain employs TRBV5-6 and TRBJ1-6; the D is unclear. CDR3 sequence (DNA): TGTGCCAGCAGCTACTCCCCGAAGAGCTCCTATAATTCACCCCTCCACTTT. Translated, it gives CASSYSPKSSYNSPLHF.